In this sample, the clone carrying this TCR beta chain turned up many times. Its cognate antigen is unknown. The data were taken from a study of T cells in Graves' hyperthyroidism and ophthalmopathy. Turning to the study itself: Prior to any treatment, at the point of initial diagnosis, peripheral blood was collected.

What was amplified from RNA transcripts were TCR beta CDR3 regions. Initially, a first-round RT-PCR of the TCR CDR3 employed the HTBI primer set. TCRdb re-analysed the multiplex PCR reads in MiXCR, keeping a single row per CDR3 protein. This sample yields 370,000 or so distinct CDR3 sequences, of which 13% are seen a single time; around 20% belongs to the top ten. V lost 2 bases and J 7 bases, leaving 8 bases between the germline ends. This CDR3 comprises 12 residues. Germline CDR1 is SGHVS and CDR2 is FNYEAQ. Points from the study as a whole: Also found in blood were most expanded thyroid clonotypes above 0.001.

The J gene is TRBJ1-1, the V gene TRBV7-6; D is undetermined. The sequencing sample was made of blood. The TCR comes from a man aged 25 to 45 with Graves' hyperthyroidism that later progressed to Graves' ophthalmopathy. Here the CDR3 DNA reads TGTGCCAGCAGCTTAATGGGCAGTGAAGCTTTCTTT. As protein: CASSLMGSEAFF.